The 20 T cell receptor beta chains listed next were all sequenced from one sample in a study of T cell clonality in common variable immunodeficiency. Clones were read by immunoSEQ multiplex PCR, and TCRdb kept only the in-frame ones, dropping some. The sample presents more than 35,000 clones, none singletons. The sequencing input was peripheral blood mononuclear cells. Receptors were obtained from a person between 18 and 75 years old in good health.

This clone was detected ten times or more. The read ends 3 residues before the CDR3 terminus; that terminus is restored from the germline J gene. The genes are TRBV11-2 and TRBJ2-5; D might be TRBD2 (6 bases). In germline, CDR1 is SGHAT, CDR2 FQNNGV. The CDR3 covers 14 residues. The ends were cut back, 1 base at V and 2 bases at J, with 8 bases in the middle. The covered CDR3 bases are TGTGCCAGCAGCTTAGGCCTAGCGCAAGAGACC. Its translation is CASSLGLAQET. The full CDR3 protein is CASSLGLAQETQYF.

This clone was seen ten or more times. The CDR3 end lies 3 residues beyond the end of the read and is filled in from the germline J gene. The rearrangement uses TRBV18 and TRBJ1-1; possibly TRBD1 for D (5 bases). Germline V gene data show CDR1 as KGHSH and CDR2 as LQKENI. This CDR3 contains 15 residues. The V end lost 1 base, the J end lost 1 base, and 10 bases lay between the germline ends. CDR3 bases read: TGTGCCAGCTCACCACGTTATGGACAGAACACTGAA. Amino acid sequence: CASSPRYGQNTE. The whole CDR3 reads CASSPRYGQNTEAFF.

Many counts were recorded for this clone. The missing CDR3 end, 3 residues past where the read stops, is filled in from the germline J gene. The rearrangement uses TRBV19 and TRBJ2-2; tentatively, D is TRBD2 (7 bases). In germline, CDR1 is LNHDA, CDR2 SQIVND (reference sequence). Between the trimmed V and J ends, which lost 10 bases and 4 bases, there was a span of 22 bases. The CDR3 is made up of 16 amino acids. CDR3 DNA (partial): TGTGCCACATCCCTCGATGGGGGGGCTCGCACCGGGGAG. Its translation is CATSLDGGARTGE. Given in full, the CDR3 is CATSLDGGARTGELFF. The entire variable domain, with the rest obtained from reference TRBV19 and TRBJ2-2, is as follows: DGGITQSPKYLFRKEGQNVTLSCEQNLNHDAMYWYRQDPGQGLRLIYYSQIVNDFQKGDIAEGYSVSREKKESFPLTVTSAQKNPTAFYLCATSLDGGARTGELFFGEGSRLTVL.

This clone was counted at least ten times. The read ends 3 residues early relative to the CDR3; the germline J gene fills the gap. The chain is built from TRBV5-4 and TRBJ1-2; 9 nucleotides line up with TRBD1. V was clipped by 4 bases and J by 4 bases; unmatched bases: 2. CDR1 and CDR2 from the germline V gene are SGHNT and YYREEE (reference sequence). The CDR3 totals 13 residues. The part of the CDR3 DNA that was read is TGTGCCAGCAGCCGGACAGGGGTCTATGGC. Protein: CASSRTGVYG. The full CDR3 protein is CASSRTGVYGYTF.

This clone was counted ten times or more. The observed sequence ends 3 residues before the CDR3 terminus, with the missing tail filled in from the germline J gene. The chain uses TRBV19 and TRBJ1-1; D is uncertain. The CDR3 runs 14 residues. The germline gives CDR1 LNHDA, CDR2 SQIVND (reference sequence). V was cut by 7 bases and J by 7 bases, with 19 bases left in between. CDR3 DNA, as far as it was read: TGTGCCAGTACCCCGGTAGGCAAAACGGGTGAA. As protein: CASTPVGKTGE. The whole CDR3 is CASTPVGKTGEAFF.

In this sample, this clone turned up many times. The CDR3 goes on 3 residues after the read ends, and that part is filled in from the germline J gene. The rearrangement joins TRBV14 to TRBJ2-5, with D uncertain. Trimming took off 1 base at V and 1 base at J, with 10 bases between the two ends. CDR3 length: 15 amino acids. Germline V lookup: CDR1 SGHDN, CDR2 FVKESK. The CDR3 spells CASSQGIWAQETQYF. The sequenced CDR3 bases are TGTGCCAGCAGCCAAGGGATTTGGGCCCAAGAGACC.

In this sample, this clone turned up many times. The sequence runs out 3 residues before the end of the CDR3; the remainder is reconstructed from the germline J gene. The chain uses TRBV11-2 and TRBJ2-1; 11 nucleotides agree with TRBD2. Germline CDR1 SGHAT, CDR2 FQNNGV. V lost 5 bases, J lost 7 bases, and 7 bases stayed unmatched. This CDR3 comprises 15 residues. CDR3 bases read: TGTGCCAGCAGCGCCACTAGCGGGAGTTTTAATGAG. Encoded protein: CASSATSGSFNE. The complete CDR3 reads CASSATSGSFNEQFF.

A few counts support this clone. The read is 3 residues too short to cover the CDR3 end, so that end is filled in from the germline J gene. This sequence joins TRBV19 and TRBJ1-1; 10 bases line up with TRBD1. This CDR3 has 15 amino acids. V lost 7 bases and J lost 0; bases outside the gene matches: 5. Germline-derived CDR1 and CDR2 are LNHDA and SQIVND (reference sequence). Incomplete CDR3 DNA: TGTGCCAGTACCGCGACAGGGGGCATGAACACTGAA. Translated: CASTATGGMNTE. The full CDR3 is CASTATGGMNTEAFF. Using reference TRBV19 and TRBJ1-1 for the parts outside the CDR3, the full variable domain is DGGITQSPKYLFRKEGQNVTLSCEQNLNHDAMYWYRQDPGQGLRLIYYSQIVNDFQKGDIAEGYSVSREKKESFPLTVTSAQKNPTAFYLCASTATGGMNTEAFFGQGTRLTVV.

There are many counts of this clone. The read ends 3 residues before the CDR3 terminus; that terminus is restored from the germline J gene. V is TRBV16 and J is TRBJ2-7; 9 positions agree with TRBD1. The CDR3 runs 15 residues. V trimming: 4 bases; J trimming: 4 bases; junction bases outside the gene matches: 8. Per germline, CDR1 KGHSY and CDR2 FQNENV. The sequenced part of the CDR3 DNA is TGTGCCAGCAGCCCGCGACAGGGGGTTTCGTACGAG. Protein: CASSPRQGVSYE. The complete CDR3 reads CASSPRQGVSYEQYF.

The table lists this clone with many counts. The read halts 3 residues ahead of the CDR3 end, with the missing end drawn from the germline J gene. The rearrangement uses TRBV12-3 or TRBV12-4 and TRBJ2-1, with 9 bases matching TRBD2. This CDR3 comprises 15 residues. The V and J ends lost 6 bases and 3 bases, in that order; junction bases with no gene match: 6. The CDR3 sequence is CASSQAGGNYNEQFF. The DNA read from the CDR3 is TGTGCCAGCAGCCAAGCGGGAGGTAACTACAATGAG.

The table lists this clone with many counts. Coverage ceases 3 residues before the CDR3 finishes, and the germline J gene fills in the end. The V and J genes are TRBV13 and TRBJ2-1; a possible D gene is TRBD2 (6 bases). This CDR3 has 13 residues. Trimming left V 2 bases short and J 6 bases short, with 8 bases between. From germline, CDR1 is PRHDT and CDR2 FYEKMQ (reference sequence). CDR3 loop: CASSLTGVNEQFF. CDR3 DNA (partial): TGTGCCAGCAGCTTAACGGGGGTCAATGAG.

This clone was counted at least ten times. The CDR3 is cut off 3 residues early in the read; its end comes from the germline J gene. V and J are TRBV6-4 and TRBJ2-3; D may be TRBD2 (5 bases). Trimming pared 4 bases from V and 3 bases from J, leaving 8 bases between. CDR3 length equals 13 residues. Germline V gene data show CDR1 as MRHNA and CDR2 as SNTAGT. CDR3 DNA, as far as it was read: TGTGCCAGCAGTGTCGTAGCGACAGATACG. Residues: CASSVVATDT. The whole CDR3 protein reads CASSVVATDTQYF.

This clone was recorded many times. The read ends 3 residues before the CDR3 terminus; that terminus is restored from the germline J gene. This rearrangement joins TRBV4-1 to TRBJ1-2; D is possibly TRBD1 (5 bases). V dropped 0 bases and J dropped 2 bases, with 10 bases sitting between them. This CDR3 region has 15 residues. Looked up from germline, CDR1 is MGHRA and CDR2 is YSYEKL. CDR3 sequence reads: CASSQDKGKNYGYTF. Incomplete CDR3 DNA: TGCGCCAGCAGCCAAGATAAGGGGAAGAACTATGGC.

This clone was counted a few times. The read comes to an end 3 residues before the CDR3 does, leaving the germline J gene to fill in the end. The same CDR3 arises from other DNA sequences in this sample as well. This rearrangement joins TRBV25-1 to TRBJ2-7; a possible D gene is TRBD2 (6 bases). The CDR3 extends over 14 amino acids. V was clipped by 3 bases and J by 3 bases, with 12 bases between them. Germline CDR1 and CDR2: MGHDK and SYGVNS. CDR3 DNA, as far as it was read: TGTGCCAGCAGTGAGTCGACGGGGGTCTACGAG. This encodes CASSESTGVYE. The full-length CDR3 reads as CASSESTGVYEQYF.

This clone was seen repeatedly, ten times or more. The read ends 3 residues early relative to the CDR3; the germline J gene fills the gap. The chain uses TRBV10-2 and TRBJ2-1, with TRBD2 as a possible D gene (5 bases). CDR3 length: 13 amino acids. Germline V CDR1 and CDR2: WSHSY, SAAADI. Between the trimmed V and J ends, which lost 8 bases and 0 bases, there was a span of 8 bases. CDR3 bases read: TGCGCCAGCCTGAGCGGCTCCTACAATGAG. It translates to CASLSGSYNE. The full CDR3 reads CASLSGSYNEQFF.

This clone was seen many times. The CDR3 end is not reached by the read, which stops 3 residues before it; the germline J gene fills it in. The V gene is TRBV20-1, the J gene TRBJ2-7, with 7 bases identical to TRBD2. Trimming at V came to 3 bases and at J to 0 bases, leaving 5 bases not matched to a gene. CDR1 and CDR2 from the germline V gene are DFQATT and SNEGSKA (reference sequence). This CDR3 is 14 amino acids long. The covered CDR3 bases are TGCAGTGCTAGGAGGCTAGCGGACTCCTACGAG. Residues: CSARRLADSYE. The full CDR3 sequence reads CSARRLADSYEQYF.

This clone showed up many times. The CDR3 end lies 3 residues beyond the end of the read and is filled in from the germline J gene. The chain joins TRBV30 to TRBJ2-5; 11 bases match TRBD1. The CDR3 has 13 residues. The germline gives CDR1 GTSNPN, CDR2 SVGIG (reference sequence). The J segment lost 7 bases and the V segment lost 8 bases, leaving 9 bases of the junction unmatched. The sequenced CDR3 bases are TGTGCCGCTACGGGACAGGGGGGCAGGACC. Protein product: CAATGQGGRT. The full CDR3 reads CAATGQGGRTQYF.

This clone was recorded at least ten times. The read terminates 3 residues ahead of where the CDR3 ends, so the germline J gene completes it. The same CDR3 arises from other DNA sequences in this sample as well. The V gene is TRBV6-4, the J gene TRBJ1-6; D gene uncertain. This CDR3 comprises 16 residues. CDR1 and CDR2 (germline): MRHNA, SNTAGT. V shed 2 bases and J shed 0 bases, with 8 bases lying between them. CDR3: CASSDPLSSYNSPLHF. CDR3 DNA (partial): TGTGCCAGCAGTGACCCCCTTAGCTCCTATAATTCACCC.

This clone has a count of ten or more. CDR3 protein: CASSDNEQYF. The sequenced part of the CDR3 DNA is TGTGCCAGCAGCGACAACGAG. This chain uses TRBV28 with TRBJ2-7; the D is unclear. The read comes to an end 3 residues before the CDR3 does, leaving the germline J gene to fill in the end. The CDR3 is 10 residues long. Germline loops: CDR1 MDHEN, CDR2 SYDVKM. Trimming cost V 6 bases and J 5 bases, with 5 bases left between them.

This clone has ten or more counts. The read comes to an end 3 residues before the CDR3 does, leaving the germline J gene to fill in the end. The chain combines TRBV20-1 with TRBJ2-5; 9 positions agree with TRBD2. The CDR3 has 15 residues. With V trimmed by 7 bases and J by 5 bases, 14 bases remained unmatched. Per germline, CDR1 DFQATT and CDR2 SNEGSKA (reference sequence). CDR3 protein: CSGQPRLAGRETQYF. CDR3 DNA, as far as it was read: TGCAGTGGCCAGCCTCGCCTAGCGGGACGGGAGACC.